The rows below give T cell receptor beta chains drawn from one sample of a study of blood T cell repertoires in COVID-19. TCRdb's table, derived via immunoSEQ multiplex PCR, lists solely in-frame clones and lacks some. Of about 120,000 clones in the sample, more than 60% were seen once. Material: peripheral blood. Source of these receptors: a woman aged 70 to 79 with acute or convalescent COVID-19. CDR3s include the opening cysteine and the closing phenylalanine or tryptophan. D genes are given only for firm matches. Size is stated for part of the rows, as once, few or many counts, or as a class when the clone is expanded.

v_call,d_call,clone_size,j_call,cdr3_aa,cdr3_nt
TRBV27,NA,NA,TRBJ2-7,CASSPGYEQYF,TGTGCCAGCAGTCCCGGGTACGAGCAGTACTTC
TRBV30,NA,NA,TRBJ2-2,CAWSLNGARSGELFF,TGTGCCTGGAGTCTCAATGGGGCCCGGAGCGGGGAGCTGTTTTTT
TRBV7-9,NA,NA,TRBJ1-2,CASSSRQGMNGYTF,TGTGCCAGCAGCTCGAGGCAGGGGATGAATGGCTACACCTTC
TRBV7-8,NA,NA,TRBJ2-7,CASSLVSRGAYEQYF,TGTGCCAGCAGCTTAGTCTCTCGCGGGGCCTACGAGCAGTACTTC
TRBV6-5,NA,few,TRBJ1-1,CASRSRAITEAFF,TGTGCCAGCAGAAGTCGAGCGATTACTGAAGCTTTCTTT
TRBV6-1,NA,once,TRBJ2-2,CASSEQGWTGELFF,TGTGCCAGCAGTGAGCAGGGATGGACCGGGGAGCTGTTTTTT
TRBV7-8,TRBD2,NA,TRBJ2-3,CASSALAGVAADTQYF,TGTGCCAGCAGCGCTCTAGCGGGAGTGGCGGCAGATACGCAGTATTTT
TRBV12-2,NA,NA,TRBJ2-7,CASRLVLPGQGNIEQYF,TGTGCAAGTCGCTTAGTCCTCCCGGGACAGGGAAATATCGAGCAGTACTTC
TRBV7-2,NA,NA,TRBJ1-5,CASSPLGGFNQPQHF,TGTGCCAGCAGCCCCCTCGGGGGGTTCAATCAGCCCCAGCATTTT
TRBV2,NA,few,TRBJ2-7,CASSVQATYEQYF,TGTGCCAGCAGTGTACAGGCGACCTACGAGCAGTACTTC
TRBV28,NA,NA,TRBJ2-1,CASRTGISAPYNEQFF,TGTGCCAGCAGAACAGGGATTAGTGCTCCCTACAATGAGCAGTTCTTC
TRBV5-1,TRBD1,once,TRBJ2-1,CASSLAGGLGNEQFF,TGCGCCAGCAGCCTAGCAGGGGGCTTGGGCAATGAGCAGTTCTTC
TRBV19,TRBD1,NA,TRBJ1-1,CASSPGNRGTGREAFF,TGTGCCAGTAGCCCCGGTAATAGGGGGACAGGGAGGGAAGCTTTCTTT
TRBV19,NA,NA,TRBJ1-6,CASSISSRGSSYNSPLHF,TGTGCCAGTAGTATATCGTCACGGGGGAGCTCCTATAATTCACCCCTCCACTTT
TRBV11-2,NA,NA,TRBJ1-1,CASSLGSGNTEAFF,TGTGCCAGCAGCTTGGGCAGCGGGAACACTGAAGCTTTCTTT
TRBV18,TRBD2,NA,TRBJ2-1,CASSRAGEFYNEQFF,TGTGCCAGCTCACGTGCGGGGGAATTCTACAATGAGCAGTTCTTC
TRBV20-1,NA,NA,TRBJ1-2,CSASSGHGYTF,TGCAGTGCTAGTTCAGGGCATGGCTACACCTTC
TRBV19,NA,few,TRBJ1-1,CASSAQGRTEAFF,TGTGCCAGTAGTGCACAGGGAAGGACTGAAGCTTTCTTT
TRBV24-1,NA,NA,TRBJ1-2,CATSDLYSGYTF,TGTGCCACCAGTGATTTATACTCGGGCTACACCTTC
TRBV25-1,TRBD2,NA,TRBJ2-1,CASMILAGDVNEQFF,TGTGCCAGCATGATCCTAGCGGGAGACGTCAATGAGCAGTTCTTC
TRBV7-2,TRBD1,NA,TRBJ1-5,CASSLRTGPNQPQHF,TGTGCCAGCAGCTTAAGGACAGGCCCTAATCAGCCCCAGCATTTT
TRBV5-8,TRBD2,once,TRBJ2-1,CASSPAWTSGSNEQFF,TGTGCCAGCAGCCCGGCGTGGACTAGCGGCTCCAATGAGCAGTTCTTC
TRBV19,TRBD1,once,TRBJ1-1,CASSMRGTGVTEAFF,TGTGCCAGTAGTATGAGGGGGACAGGGGTCACTGAAGCTTTCTTT
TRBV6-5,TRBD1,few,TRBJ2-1,CASRGRTGVDNEQFF,TGTGCCAGCAGAGGAAGGACAGGGGTCGACAATGAGCAGTTCTTC
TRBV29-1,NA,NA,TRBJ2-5,CSVNRDNQETQYF,TGCAGCGTAAACCGGGACAACCAAGAGACCCAGTACTTC
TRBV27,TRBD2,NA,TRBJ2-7,CASRGLAGSYEQYF,TGTGCCAGCAGGGGACTAGCGGGCTCCTACGAGCAGTACTTC
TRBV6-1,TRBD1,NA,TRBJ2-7,CASSEDREVYEQYF,TGTGCCAGCAGTGAGGACAGGGAGGTATACGAGCAGTACTTC
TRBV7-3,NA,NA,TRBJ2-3,CASSLRGMGTDTQYF,TGTGCCAGCAGCTTACGCGGGATGGGCACAGATACGCAGTATTTT
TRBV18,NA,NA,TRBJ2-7,CASSPPLSEQYF,TGTGCCAGCTCACCCCCCCTTTCCGAGCAGTACTTC
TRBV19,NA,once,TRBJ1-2,CASSIEPSTLYGYTF,TGTGCCAGTAGTATAGAGCCTAGTACCCTCTATGGCTACACCTTC
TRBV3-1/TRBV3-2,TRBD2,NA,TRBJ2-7,CASSQESGRTYEQYF,TGTGCCAGCAGCCAAGAGAGCGGGAGAACCTACGAGCAGTACTTC
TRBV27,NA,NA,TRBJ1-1,CASSFGGGGTEAFF,TGTGCCAGCAGTTTTGGGGGAGGGGGCACTGAAGCTTTCTTT
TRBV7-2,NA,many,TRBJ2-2,CASSKQGRAGELFF,TGTGCCAGCAGCAAACAGGGCCGGGCCGGGGAGCTGTTTTTT
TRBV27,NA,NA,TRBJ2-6,CASSFSVSGANVLTF,TGTGCCAGCAGTTTCTCTGTCTCTGGGGCCAACGTCCTGACTTTC
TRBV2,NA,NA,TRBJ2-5,CASGTRAGRETQYF,TGTGCCAGCGGTACCAGGGCAGGTAGAGAGACCCAGTACTTC
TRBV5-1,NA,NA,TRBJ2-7,CASSLDTYEQYF,TGCGCCAGCAGCTTGGACACCTACGAGCAGTACTTC
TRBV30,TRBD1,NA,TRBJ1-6,CACSNTGGIYNSPLHF,TGTGCCTGTTCCAACACAGGGGGCATCTATAATTCACCCCTCCACTTT
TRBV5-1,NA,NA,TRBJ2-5,CASASLSVQETQYF,TGCGCCAGCGCTTCCCTTTCGGTACAAGAGACCCAGTACTTC
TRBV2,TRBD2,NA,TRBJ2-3,CASSELAGVADTQYF,TGTGCCAGCAGTGAACTAGCGGGAGTAGCAGATACGCAGTATTTT
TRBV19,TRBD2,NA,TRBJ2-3,CASSRGLASDTQYF,TGTGCCAGTAGTAGGGGACTAGCCTCAGATACGCAGTATTTT
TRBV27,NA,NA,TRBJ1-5,CASSPYSRSNQPQHF,TGTGCCAGCAGTCCGTATAGCCGGTCCAATCAGCCCCAGCATTTT
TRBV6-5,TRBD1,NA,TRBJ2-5,CASSYGARTGETQYF,TGTGCCAGCAGTTACGGCGCGCGGACAGGAGAGACCCAGTACTTC
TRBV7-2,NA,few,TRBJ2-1,CASSLGGALNNEQFF,TGTGCCAGCAGCTTAGGGGGAGCACTAAACAATGAGCAGTTCTTC
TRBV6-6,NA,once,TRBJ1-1,CASSPRGRGITEAFF,TGTGCCAGCAGTCCAAGGGGAAGGGGAATCACTGAAGCTTTCTTT